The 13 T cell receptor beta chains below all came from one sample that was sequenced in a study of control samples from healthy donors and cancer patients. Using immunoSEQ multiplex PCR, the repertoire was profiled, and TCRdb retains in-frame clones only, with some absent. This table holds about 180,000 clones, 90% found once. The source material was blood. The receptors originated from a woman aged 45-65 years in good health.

This CDR3 is CASSVTAGYGYTF. DNA of the CDR3: TGTGCCAGCAGCGTAACAGCGGGCTATGGCTACACCTTC. This chain connects TRBV9 to TRBJ1-2; D gene ambiguous. Germline values: CDR1 SGDLS, CDR2 YYNGEE. V was trimmed by 1 base and J by 4 bases, leaving 8 bases between them. The CDR3 extends over 13 amino acids.

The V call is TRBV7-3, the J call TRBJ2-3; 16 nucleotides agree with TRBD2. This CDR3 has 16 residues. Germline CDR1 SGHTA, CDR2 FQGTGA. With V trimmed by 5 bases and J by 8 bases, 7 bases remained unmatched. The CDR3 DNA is TGTGCCAGCAGCATAATGGGACTAGCGGGAGGGGGTACGCAGTATTTT. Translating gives CASSIMGLAGGGTQYF.

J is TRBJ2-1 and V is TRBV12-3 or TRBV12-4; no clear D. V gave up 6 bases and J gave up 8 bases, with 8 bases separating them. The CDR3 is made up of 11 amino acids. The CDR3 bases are TGTGCCAGCAGCCCCGCGTATGAGCAGTTCTTC. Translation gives CASSPAYEQFF.

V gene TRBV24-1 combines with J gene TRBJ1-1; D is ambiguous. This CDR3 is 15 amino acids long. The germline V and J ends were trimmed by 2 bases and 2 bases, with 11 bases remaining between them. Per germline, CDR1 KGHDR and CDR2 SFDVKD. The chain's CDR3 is CATSDSQRKNTEAFF. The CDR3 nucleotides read TGTGCCACCAGTGATTCTCAACGGAAAAACACTGAAGCTTTCTTT.

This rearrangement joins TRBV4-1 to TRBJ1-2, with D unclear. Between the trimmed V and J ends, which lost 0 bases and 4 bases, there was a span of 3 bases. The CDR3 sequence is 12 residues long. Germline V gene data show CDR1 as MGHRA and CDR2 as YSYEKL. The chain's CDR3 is CASSQDGYGYTF. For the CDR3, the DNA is TGCGCCAGCAGCCAAGACGGCTATGGCTACACCTTC.

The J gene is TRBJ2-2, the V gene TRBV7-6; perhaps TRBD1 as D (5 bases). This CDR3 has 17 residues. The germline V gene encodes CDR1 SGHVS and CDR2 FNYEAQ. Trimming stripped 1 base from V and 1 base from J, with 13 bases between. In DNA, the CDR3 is TGTGCCAGCAGCTTAGTCCCCCAGGGCTTGAACACCGGGGAGCTGTTTTTT. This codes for CASSLVPQGLNTGELFF.

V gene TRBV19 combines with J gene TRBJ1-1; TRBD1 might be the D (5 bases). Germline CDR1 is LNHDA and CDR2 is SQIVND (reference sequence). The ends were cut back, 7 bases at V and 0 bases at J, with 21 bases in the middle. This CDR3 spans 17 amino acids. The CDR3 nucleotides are TGTGCCAGTATAGGGGCCCGGGACCGAGTAGTGAACACTGAAGCTTTCTTT. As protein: CASIGARDRVVNTEAFF.

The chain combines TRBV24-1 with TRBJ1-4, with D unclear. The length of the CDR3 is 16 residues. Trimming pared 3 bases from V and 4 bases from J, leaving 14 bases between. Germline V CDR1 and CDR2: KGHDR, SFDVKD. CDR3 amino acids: CATSDPARTYNEKLFF. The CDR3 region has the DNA TGTGCCACCAGTGATCCGGCAAGGACGTATAATGAAAAACTGTTTTTT.

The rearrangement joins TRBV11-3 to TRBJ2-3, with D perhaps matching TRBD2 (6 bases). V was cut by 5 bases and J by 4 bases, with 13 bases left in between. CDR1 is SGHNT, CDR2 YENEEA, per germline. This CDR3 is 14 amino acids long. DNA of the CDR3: TGTGCCAGCAGCCTCTCGGGAGAGGCAGATACGCAGTATTTT. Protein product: CASSLSGEADTQYF.

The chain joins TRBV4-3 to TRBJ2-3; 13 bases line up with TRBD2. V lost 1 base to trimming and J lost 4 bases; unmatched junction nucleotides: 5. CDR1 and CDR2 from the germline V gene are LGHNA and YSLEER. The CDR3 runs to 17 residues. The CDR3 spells CASSQGRLAGGADTQYF. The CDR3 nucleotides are TGCGCCAGCAGCCAAGGAAGACTAGCGGGGGGAGCAGATACGCAGTATTTT.

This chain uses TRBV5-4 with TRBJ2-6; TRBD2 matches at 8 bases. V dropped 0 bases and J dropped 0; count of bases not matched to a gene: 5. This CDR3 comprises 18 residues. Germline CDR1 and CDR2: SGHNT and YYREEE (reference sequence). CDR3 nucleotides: TGTGCCAGCAGCTTGGGTTCCAGCGGGGGCTCTGGGGCCAACGTCCTGACTTTC. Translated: CASSLGSSGGSGANVLTF.

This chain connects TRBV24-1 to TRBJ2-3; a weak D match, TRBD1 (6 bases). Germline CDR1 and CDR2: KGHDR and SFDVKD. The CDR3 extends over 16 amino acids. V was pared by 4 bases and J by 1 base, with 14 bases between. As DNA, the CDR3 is TGTGCCACCAGTGAAAACGGGACACCCCGCACAGATACGCAGTATTTT. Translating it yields CATSENGTPRTDTQYF.

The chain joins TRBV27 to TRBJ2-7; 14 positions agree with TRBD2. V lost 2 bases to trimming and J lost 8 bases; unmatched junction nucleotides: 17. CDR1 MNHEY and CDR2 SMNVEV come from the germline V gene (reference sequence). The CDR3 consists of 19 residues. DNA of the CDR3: TGTGCCAGCAGTTTACCTCCGGGATATCGGACTAGCGGGGGGTCTAAGCAGTACTTC. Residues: CASSLPPGYRTSGGSKQYF.